This entry lists 17 T cell receptor beta chains sequenced from one sample in a study of T cells after yellow fever vaccination. TCRdb reprocessed the 5' RACE reads via MiXCR and lists one record per CDR3 protein. The data show over 65,000 distinct CDR3 sequences, less than 15% seen once. This specimen consisted of CD8+ T cells not binding an NS4B(214-222) dextramer, sorted from PBMCs, obtained about 20 days after the first yellow fever vaccination. Receptors were obtained from a young man who received the YFV17D yellow fever vaccine.

The table lists this clonotype with many counts. The V and J genes are TRBV7-9 and TRBJ2-5, with 7 nucleotides matching TRBD1. The CDR3 is 15 residues long. Per the germline V gene, CDR1 is SEHNR and CDR2 is FQNEAQ (reference sequence). With V trimmed by 1 base and J by 1 base, 3 bases remained unmatched. The CDR3: CASSLGQGTQETQYF. The CDR3 bases are TGTGCCAGCAGCTTAGGACAGGGCACCCAAGAGACCCAGTACTTC.

The rearrangement uses TRBV5-1 and TRBJ1-4, with D uncertain. This CDR3 has 15 amino acids. V was clipped by 4 bases and J by 0 bases, with 10 bases between them. Germline V gene lookup returns CDR1 SGHRS and CDR2 YFSETQ. CDR3 in amino acids: CASSPRHATNEKLFF. DNA for the CDR3: TGCGCCAGCAGCCCCAGACACGCAACTAATGAAAAACTGTTTTTT. The full variable domain, its missing parts supplied by reference TRBV5-1 and TRBJ1-4, is KAGVTQTPRYLIKTRGQQVTLSCSPISGHRSVSWYQQTPGQGLQFLFEYFSETQRNKGNFPGRFSGRQFSNSRSEMNVSTLELGDSALYLCASSPRHATNEKLFFGSGTQLSVL.

This clonotype showed up just a few times. The rearrangement joins TRBV4-1 to TRBJ2-5; TRBD2 matches at 7 bases. Per the germline V gene, CDR1 is MGHRA and CDR2 is YSYEKL. The CDR3 runs 16 residues. V was pared by 4 bases and J by 3 bases, with 11 bases of the junction left unmatched. The CDR3 spells CASSPSPGGKKETQYF. CDR3 coding DNA: TGCGCCAGCAGCCCCTCCCCGGGAGGAAAAAAAGAGACCCAGTACTTC.

The chain joins TRBV20-1 to TRBJ2-1, with no clear D. The CDR3 runs to 16 residues. V shed 0 bases and J shed 5 bases, with 17 bases lying between them. Germline V lookup: CDR1 DFQATT, CDR2 SNEGSKA (reference sequence). This CDR3 is CSARDHGLTLDNEQFF. Written as DNA, the CDR3 is TGCAGTGCTAGAGATCACGGGCTAACGTTGGACAATGAGCAGTTCTTC.

This clonotype has at least ten counts. The chain carries TRBV20-1 and TRBJ2-3; 7 bases line up with TRBD1. This CDR3 has 14 amino acids. V was clipped by 5 bases and J by 0 bases; unmatched bases: 5. Germline CDR1 and CDR2: DFQATT and SNEGSKA (reference sequence). The CDR3 DNA follows: TGCAGTGCTGACAGGGTTGCAAGCACAGATACGCAGTATTTT. Translating it yields CSADRVASTDTQYF.

This clonotype has only a few counts. V usage is TRBV4-1 and J usage is TRBJ1-2, with D hard to call. V lost 0 bases to trimming and J lost 3 bases, with 23 bases between them. The CDR3 has 19 residues. Germline CDR1 is MGHRA and CDR2 is YSYEKL. In DNA form, the CDR3 reads TGCGCCAGCAGCCAAGACCGAACGATGGCGGCCTCAGCGGACTATGGCTACACCTTC. As protein: CASSQDRTMAASADYGYTF.

This rearrangement joins TRBV12-3 or TRBV12-4 to TRBJ2-2; D tentatively fits TRBD1 or TRBD2 (6 bases each). Deletions cut 4 bases from V and 7 bases from J, with 16 bases between. The CDR3 length is 15 residues. For the CDR3, the DNA is TGTGCCAGCAGTTCCAAGGGGGGTGGGGTCGGGGAGCTGTTTTTT. Translated, it gives CASSSKGGGVGELFF.

The rearrangement joins TRBV20-1 to TRBJ1-1; a weak D match, TRBD1 (6 bases). From germline, CDR1 is DFQATT and CDR2 SNEGSKA (reference sequence). The CDR3 sequence is 14 residues long. The V end was cut by 0 bases, the J end by 0 bases, with 8 bases between. CDR3 amino acids: CSARDRGLNTEAFF. The CDR3 DNA sequence: TGCAGTGCTAGAGACAGGGGCCTGAACACTGAAGCTTTCTTT.

V usage is TRBV6-5 and J usage is TRBJ1-3, with D unresolved. CDR1 is MNHEY, CDR2 SVGAGI, per germline. Between the trimmed V and J ends, which lost 0 bases and 1 base, there was a span of 13 bases. CDR3 size: 17 residues. Here the CDR3 DNA reads TGTGCCAGCAGTTACTCCCGGGAGGATAGTTCTGGAAACACCATATATTTT. Its protein product is CASSYSREDSSGNTIYF.

There are a few counts of this clonotype. This sequence joins TRBV4-1 and TRBJ1-4, with D perhaps matching TRBD1 (6 bases). Per the germline V gene, CDR1 is MGHRA and CDR2 is YSYEKL. The CDR3 extends over 15 amino acids. Trimming took 6 bases from V and 5 from J, leaving 16 bases between them. CDR3 nucleotides: TGCGCCAGCAGTCTCGGGACATCCGGCAATGAAAAACTGTTTTTT. Translating it yields CASSLGTSGNEKLFF.

The chain employs TRBV5-1 and TRBJ2-1; no reliable D call. Germline lookup yields CDR1 SGHRS and CDR2 YFSETQ. CDR3 length: 14 amino acids. The germline V and J ends were trimmed by 0 bases and 9 bases, with 13 bases remaining between them. The DNA of the CDR3 is TGCGCCAGCAGCTTGGCCAGTGAGTTTAGTGAGCAGTTCTTC. Translated: CASSLASEFSEQFF. Drawing the rest from reference TRBV5-1 and TRBJ2-1, the complete variable domain is KAGVTQTPRYLIKTRGQQVTLSCSPISGHRSVSWYQQTPGQGLQFLFEYFSETQRNKGNFPGRFSGRQFSNSRSEMNVSTLELGDSALYLCASSLASEFSEQFFGPGTRLTVL.

V usage is TRBV4-3 and J usage is TRBJ2-1; 9 bases fit TRBD1. Germline CDR1 LGHNA, CDR2 YSLEER. J gave up 3 bases and V 0 bases, and 12 bases lay outside the gene matches. There are 19 residues in the CDR3. The CDR3 DNA follows: TGCGCCAGCAGCCAAGATTTCCGTGGACAGGGGAGGTACTACAATGAGCAGTTCTTC. It translates to CASSQDFRGQGRYYNEQFF.

The sample holds a few counts of this clonotype. The J gene is TRBJ1-4, the V gene TRBV29-1, with D perhaps TRBD1 (6 bases). Trimming took off 4 bases at V and 12 bases at J, with 27 bases between the two ends. CDR1 and CDR2 (germline): SQVTM, ANQGSEA. The CDR3 runs 16 residues. This CDR3 is CSVVEWTEAGHYQLFF. The CDR3 DNA reads as TGCAGCGTTGTTGAATGGACCGAAGCGGGACATTACCAACTGTTTTTT.

This clonotype was seen more than once but under ten times. The V and J genes are TRBV7-6 and TRBJ2-1; no clear D gene. Trimming stripped 0 bases from V and 3 bases from J, with 12 bases between. From germline, CDR1 is SGHVS and CDR2 FNYEAQ. This CDR3 comprises 16 residues. CDR3 bases: TGTGCCAGCAGCTTAGCGGCTAGAAGCCGCTACAATGAGCAGTTCTTC. Translated: CASSLAARSRYNEQFF.

The table lists this clonotype with a few counts. The chain combines TRBV7-9 with TRBJ2-1, with 12 bases lining up with TRBD1. The germline CDR1 and CDR2 sequences are SEHNR and FQNEAQ (reference sequence). J was trimmed by 6 bases and V by 2 bases; bases with no gene match: 8. This CDR3 contains 17 residues. As DNA, the CDR3 is TGTGCCAGCAGCTTACCGGGACAGGGGGCGGCAGTCAATGAGCAGTTCTTC. Its translation: CASSLPGQGAAVNEQFF.

This clonotype was picked up a small number of times. The chain combines TRBV27 with TRBJ2-5; D call uncertain. The CDR3 contains 10 residues. The V end was cut by 8 bases, the J end by 5 bases, with 6 bases between. Germline CDR1 reads MNHEY; CDR2 reads SMNVEV (reference sequence). DNA for the CDR3: TGTGCCAGCCGGTTGGAGACCCAGTACTTC. Its protein product is CASRLETQYF.

The chain combines TRBV29-1 with TRBJ1-2; 7 bases map to TRBD1. Germline V lookup: CDR1 SQVTM, CDR2 ANQGSEA. V shed 5 bases, J shed 3 bases, and the junction held 6 bases outside the gene matches. The CDR3 length is 13 residues. CDR3 loop: CSVNSGTDYGYTF. The CDR3 nucleotides read TGCAGCGTTAACTCCGGGACAGACTATGGCTACACCTTC.